This TCR beta chain derives from a study of CD8 T cells in ankylosing spondylitis. Study findings and constraints: Several highly homologous variants made up a TCR beta motif, and this motif appeared characteristic of ankylosing spondylitis blood.

The CDR3 is 13 residues long. The germline CDR1 and CDR2 sequences are KGHDR and SFDVKD. V dropped 7 bases and J dropped 5; count of bases not matched to a gene: 4. 5'-RACE, quantitative and with molecular barcodes, yielded the TCR beta libraries. Each CDR3 protein gets one entry after TCRdb re-called the 5' RACE reads with MiXCR. Among just over 300,000 distinct CDR3 sequences listed, less than 25% were seen once. A word on this clonotype: Its antigen is currently unknown.

This sequence originates from a female donor with ankylosing spondylitis or in good health (not recorded which). The chain joins TRBV24-1 to TRBJ2-1; 7 positions match TRBD1. Sequenced material: blood, either unsorted or a sorted T cell fraction (not recorded which). CDR3 region: CATSLGTDNEQFF. The CDR3 DNA follows: TGTGCCACCAGCCTCGGGACAGACAATGAGCAGTTCTTC.